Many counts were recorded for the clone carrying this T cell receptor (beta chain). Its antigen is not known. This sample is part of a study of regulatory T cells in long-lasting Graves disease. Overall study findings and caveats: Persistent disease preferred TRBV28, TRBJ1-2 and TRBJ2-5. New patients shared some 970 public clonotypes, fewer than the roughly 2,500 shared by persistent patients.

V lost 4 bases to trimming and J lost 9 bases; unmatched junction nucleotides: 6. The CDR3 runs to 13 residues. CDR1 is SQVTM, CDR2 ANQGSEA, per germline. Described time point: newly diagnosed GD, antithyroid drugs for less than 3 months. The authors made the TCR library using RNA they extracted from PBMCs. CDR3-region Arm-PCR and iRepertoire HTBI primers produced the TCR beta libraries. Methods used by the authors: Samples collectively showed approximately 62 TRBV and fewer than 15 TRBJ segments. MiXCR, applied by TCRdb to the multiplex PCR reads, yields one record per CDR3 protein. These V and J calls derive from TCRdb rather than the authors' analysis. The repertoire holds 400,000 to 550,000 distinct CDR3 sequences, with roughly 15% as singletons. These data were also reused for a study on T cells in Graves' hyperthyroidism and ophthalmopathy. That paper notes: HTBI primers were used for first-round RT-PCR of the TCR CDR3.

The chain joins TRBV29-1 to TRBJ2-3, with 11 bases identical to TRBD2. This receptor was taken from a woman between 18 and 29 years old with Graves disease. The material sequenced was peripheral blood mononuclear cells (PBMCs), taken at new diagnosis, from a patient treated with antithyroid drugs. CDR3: CSVALSSGRTQYF. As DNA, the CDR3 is TGCAGCGTTGCTCTCTCTAGCGGGAGGACGCAGTATTTT.